This TCR beta chain was profiled in a study of beta chain features in type 1 diabetes. Study observations and caveats: Sampled from patients, naive, central memory and Treg TCRB repertoires appeared more similar than those sampled from healthy donors.

The CDR3 is made up of 14 amino acids. J was trimmed by 0 bases and V by 5 bases; bases with no gene match: 2. The germline V gene has CDR1 MNHEY and CDR2 SVGAGI. To note about this clone: Its antigen is not identified.

Expressed TCRB transcripts were sequenced because the isolated RNA had all been reverse transcribed beforehand. Repertoires were generated with immunoSEQ multiplex PCR, while TCRdb's copy carries only in-frame clones and drops some. The sample lists some 160,000 clones, approximately 8.4% seen once, with about 2.1% in the top ten. The genes are TRBV6-5 and TRBJ2-3, with TRBD2 identical over 7 bases. This receptor was identified in a woman aged 18 to 35 in good health. The specimen sequenced was central memory CD4+ T cells from blood. This CDR3 is CASSTGGSTDTQYF. As DNA, the CDR3 is TGTGCCAGCAGTACGGGAGGTAGCACAGATACGCAGTATTTT.